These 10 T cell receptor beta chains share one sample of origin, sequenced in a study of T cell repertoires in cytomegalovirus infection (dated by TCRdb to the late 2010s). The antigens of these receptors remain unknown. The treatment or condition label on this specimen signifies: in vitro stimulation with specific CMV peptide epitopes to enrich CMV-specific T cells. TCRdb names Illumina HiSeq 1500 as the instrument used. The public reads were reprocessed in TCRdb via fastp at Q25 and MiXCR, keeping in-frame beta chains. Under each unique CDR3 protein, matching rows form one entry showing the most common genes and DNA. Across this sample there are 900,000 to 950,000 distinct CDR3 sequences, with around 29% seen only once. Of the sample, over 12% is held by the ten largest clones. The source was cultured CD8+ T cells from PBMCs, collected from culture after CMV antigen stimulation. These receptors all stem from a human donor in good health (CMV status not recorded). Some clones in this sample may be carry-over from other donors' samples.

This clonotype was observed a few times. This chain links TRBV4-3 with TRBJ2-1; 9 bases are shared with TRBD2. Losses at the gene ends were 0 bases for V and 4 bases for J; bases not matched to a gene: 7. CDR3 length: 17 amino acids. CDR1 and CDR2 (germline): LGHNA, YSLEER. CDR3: CASSQDRASGVYNEQFF. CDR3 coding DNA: TGCGCCAGCAGCCAAGATCGGGCTAGCGGGGTTTACAATGAGCAGTTCTTC.

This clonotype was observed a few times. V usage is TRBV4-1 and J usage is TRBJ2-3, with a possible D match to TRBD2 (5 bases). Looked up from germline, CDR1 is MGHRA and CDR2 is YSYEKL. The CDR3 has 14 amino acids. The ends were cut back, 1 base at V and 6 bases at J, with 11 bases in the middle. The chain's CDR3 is CASSQGVGLDTQYF. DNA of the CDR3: TGCGCCAGCAGCCAAGGTGTAGGACTGGATACGCAGTATTTT.

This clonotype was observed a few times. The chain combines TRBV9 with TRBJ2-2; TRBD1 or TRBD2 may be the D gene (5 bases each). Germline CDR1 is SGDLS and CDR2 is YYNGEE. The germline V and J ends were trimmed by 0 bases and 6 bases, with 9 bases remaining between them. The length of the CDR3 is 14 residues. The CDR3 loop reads CASSVAVGPGELFF. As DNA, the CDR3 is TGTGCCAGCAGCGTAGCTGTGGGACCCGGGGAGCTGTTTTTT. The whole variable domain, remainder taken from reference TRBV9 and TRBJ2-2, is DSGVTQTPKHLITATGQRVTLRCSPRSGDLSVYWYQQSLDQGLQFLIQYYNGEERAKGNILERFSAQQFPDLHSELNLSSLELGDSALYFCASSVAVGPGELFFGEGSRLTVL.

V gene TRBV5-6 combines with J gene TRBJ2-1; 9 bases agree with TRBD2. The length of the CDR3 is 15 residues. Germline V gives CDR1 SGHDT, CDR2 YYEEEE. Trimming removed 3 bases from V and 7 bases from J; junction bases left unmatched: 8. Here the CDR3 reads CASSSGRGGANEQFF. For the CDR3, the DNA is TGTGCCAGCAGCTCGGGCCGCGGGGGGGCGAATGAGCAGTTCTTC.

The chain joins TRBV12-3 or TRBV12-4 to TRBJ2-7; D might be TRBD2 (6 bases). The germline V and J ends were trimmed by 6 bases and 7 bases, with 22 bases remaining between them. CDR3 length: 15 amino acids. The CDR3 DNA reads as TGTGCCAGCAGGCTTTCGGCGGGGTGGGCTGGAGAGCAGTACTTC. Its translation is CASRLSAGWAGEQYF.

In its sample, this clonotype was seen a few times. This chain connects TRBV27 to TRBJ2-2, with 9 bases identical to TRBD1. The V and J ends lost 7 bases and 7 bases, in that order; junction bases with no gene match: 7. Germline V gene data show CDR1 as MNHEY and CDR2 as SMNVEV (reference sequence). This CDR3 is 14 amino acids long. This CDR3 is CASTNTGGFGELFF. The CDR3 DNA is TGTGCCAGCACCAATACAGGGGGCTTCGGGGAGCTGTTTTTT.

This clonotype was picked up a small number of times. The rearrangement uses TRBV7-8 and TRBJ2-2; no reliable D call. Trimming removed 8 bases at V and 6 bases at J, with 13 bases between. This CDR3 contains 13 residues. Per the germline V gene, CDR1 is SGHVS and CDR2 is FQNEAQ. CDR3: CASQKGGAGELFF. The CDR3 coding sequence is TGTGCCAGCCAGAAGGGTGGGGCCGGGGAGCTGTTTTTT.

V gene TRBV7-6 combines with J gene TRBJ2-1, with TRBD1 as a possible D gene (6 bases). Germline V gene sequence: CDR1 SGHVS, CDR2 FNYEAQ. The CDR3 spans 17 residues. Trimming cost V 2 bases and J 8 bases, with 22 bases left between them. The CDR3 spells CASSLRAGAGPGDEQFF. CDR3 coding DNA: TGTGCCAGCAGCTTAAGGGCAGGGGCAGGTCCCGGGGATGAGCAGTTCTTC.

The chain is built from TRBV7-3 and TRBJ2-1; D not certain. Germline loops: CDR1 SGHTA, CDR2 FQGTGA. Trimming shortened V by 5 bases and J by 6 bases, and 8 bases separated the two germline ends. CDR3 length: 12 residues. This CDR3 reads CASSPTFNEQFF. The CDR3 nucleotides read TGTGCCAGCAGCCCGACTTTCAATGAGCAGTTCTTC.

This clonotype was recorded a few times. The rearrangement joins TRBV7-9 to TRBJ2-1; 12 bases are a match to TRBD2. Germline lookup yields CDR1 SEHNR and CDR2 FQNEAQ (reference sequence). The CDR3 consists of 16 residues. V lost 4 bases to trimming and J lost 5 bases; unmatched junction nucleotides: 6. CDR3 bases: TGTGCCAGCAGCTCCTCTAGCGGGGGGGCGGACAATGAGCAGTTCTTC. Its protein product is CASSSSSGGADNEQFF.